Reported below is one TCR beta chain. This sample is drawn from a study of technical replicates of blood from a few donors. This CDR3 has 13 amino acids. Between the trimmed V and J ends, which lost 0 bases and 0 bases, there was a span of 5 bases. Germline V gives CDR1 GTSNPN, CDR2 SVGIG (reference sequence). The table came from immunoSEQ multiplex PCR; TCRdb's copy has only in-frame clones and leaves some out. The profile shows around 67,000 clones, 95% to 96% of them singletons. The chain links TRBV30 to TRBJ2-5; D is unclear. The TCR originated in a human donor in good health. Sequenced sample: T cells isolated from PBMCs. This CDR3 reads CAWSVQYQETQYF. The CDR3 coding sequence is TGTGCCTGGAGTGTACAGTACCAAGAGACCCAGTACTTC.